The entry below describes one T cell receptor (beta chain). This CDR3 comprises 13 residues. Germline V gene sequence: CDR1 SGHRS, CDR2 YFSETQ. Trimming removed 3 bases at V and 10 bases at J, with 11 bases between. This sample stems from a study of cytomegalovirus exposure and HLA in healthy donors. Study context: A subsequent analysis stated that the 100 to 150 validation repertoires were run on the same platform as the approximately 700 first-cohort repertoires.

Produced via immunoSEQ multiplex PCR; TCRdb's table is partial and in-frame only. The table records under 85,000 clones, around 94% of them present only once. The V call is TRBV5-1, the J call TRBJ1-6; D is possibly TRBD1 (5 bases). The sequencing input was PBMCs. This receptor was obtained from a young woman in good health and CMV-seropositive. CDR3 protein: CASSSRGESPLHF. Written as DNA, the CDR3 is TGCGCCAGCAGCTCCCGGGGGGAATCACCCCTCCACTTT.